The 17 T cell receptor beta chains presented below share a single source sample, sequenced in a study of blood T cell repertoires in COVID-19. The data were produced by immunoSEQ multiplex PCR, yet TCRdb's version contains in-frame clones alone and is incomplete. The sample records about 180,000 clones, approximately 80% being singletons. The sample taken for sequencing was peripheral blood. These receptors came from a woman aged 40 to 50 with COVID-19, enrolled during active disease.

The chain recombines TRBV3-1 (or the pseudogene TRBV3-2) with TRBJ2-7; a possible D gene is TRBD1 (5 bases). This CDR3 comprises 14 residues. V was cut by 1 base and J by 2 bases, with 9 bases left in between. CDR1 LGHDT and CDR2 YNNKEL come from the germline V gene (reference sequence). The CDR3 loop is CASSQVDITYEQYF. In DNA, the CDR3 is TGTGCCAGCAGCCAAGTGGACATTACCTACGAGCAGTACTTC.

This chain connects TRBV3-1 (or the pseudogene TRBV3-2) to TRBJ2-7; 11 nucleotides match TRBD2. CDR1 is LGHDT and CDR2 is YNNKEL in the germline V gene (reference sequence). V lost 4 bases and J lost 4; bases outside the gene matches: 6. There are 15 residues in the CDR3. CDR3 DNA: TGTGCCAGCAGCCCTAGCGGGAGGCTCCAGTACGAGCAGTACTTC. This translates into CASSPSGRLQYEQYF.

The chain joins TRBV27 to TRBJ2-6; D not resolved. The CDR3 contains 13 residues. V was pared by 7 bases and J by 1 base, with 5 bases between. Germline V gene data show CDR1 as MNHEY and CDR2 as SMNVEV (reference sequence). The CDR3, as DNA: TGTGCCAGCACCTTTTCTGGGGCCAACGTCCTGACTTTC. Protein sequence: CASTFSGANVLTF.

About this clone itself: The limits of the CDR3 on the DNA are not certain, so only TCRdb's listed CDR3 is given. CDR3 sequence: CATSVPAGGPGEQYF. The chain couples TRBV24-1 to TRBJ2-7; TRBD2, the D gene given by the table, was not confirmed from the DNA. Germline-derived CDR1 and CDR2 are KGHDR and SFDVKD. The CDR3 sequence runs 15 residues, both termini included.

Written as DNA, the CDR3 is TGTGCCAGCAGCTTAAGGGCGGGGTCCTACCTGAACACTGAAGCTTTCTTT. Translation: CASSLRAGSYLNTEAFF. J is TRBJ1-1 and V is TRBV11-2; no clear D gene. CDR3 length equals 17 residues. Looked up from germline, CDR1 is SGHAT and CDR2 is FQNNGV. The V end lost 2 bases, the J end lost 0 bases, and 16 bases lay between the germline ends.

The V call is TRBV5-5, the J call TRBJ1-4, with 9 bases fitting TRBD1. Germline assignment: CDR1 SGHKS and CDR2 YYEKEE (reference sequence). V shed 0 bases, J shed 6 bases, and the junction held 6 bases outside the gene matches. This CDR3 is built from 16 residues. The CDR3 coding sequence is TGTGCCAGCAGCTTGGGGGGGACAGGGCCGTATGAAAAACTGTTTTTT. Protein sequence: CASSLGGTGPYEKLFF.

This chain links TRBV10-2 with TRBJ1-1; D is uncertain. The CDR3 has 14 amino acids. Deletions cut 3 bases from V and 2 bases from J, with 10 bases between. The germline CDR1 and CDR2 sequences are WSHSY and SAAADI. CDR3 in DNA: TGCGCCAGCAGTGAAGGCAGGTCAAACACTGAAGCTTTCTTT. Its protein is CASSEGRSNTEAFF.

The chain employs TRBV18 and TRBJ1-1; a possible D gene is TRBD1 (5 bases). Germline V CDR1 and CDR2: KGHSH, LQKENI. V lost 4 bases and J lost 2, with 17 bases in between. This CDR3 contains 16 residues. The CDR3 DNA is TGTGCCAGCTCACGTTCCGGGACTGGTCTTAACACTGAAGCTTTCTTT. This encodes CASSRSGTGLNTEAFF.

The chain is built from TRBV9 and TRBJ2-1, with D possibly being TRBD1 (5 bases). Germline loops: CDR1 SGDLS, CDR2 YYNGEE. V was cut by 0 bases and J by 4 bases, with 5 bases left in between. The CDR3 consists of 13 residues. The CDR3 here is CASSVGQYNEQFF. CDR3 in DNA: TGTGCCAGCAGCGTAGGACAGTACAATGAGCAGTTCTTC.

The chain recombines TRBV4-1 with TRBJ2-7; weak D call: TRBD1 (6 bases). V dropped 4 bases and J dropped 0 bases, with 16 bases sitting between them. CDR3 length: 16 amino acids. CDR1 is MGHRA and CDR2 is YSYEKL in the germline V gene. The CDR3 nucleotides read TGCGCCAGCAGCCCTACATTTGGACAGAGCTCCTACGAGCAGTACTTC. It codes for CASSPTFGQSSYEQYF.

The rearrangement uses TRBV11-3 and TRBJ2-1; 9 bases agree with TRBD2. The V gene's germline CDR1 is SGHNT and CDR2 YENEEA. The J segment lost 2 bases and the V segment lost 5 bases, leaving 10 bases of the junction unmatched. CDR3 length: 17 amino acids. The CDR3 sequence: CASSLRTSAEPYNEQFF. The CDR3 DNA reads TGTGCCAGCAGCCTGAGGACTAGCGCGGAACCCTACAATGAGCAGTTCTTC.

This clone was observed a handful of times. The V and J genes are TRBV27 and TRBJ2-5; 8 bases align to TRBD2. With 1 base clipped from V and 1 base from J, the junction kept 2 bases outside the gene matches. Germline V gene lookup returns CDR1 MNHEY and CDR2 SMNVEV (reference sequence). The CDR3 totals 15 residues. CDR3 sequence (DNA): TGTGCCAGCAGTTTATTTCTAGCGGGCCAAGAGACCCAGTACTTC. The encoded protein is CASSLFLAGQETQYF.

This clone was seen a handful of times. V usage is TRBV2 and J usage is TRBJ1-1, with TRBD1 matching over 8 bases. Germline V CDR1 and CDR2: SNHLY, FYNNEI. V gave up 6 bases and J gave up 5 bases; unmatched junction bases: 8. This CDR3 has 14 amino acids. CDR3 protein: CASRGGTGSTEAFF. CDR3 coding DNA: TGTGCCAGCAGGGGGGGGACAGGATCGACTGAAGCTTTCTTT.

This chain connects TRBV9 to TRBJ1-2; no clear D. CDR1 SGDLS and CDR2 YYNGEE come from the germline V gene. V lost 0 bases, J lost 4 bases, and 16 bases lay in between. The CDR3 contains 16 residues. CDR3 sequence (DNA): TGTGCCAGCAGCGTAGGGGCCGTCCAAGCTGGCTATGGCTACACCTTC. Translating it yields CASSVGAVQAGYGYTF.

V and J are TRBV11-2 and TRBJ1-3; no reliable D call. The germline V and J ends were trimmed by 5 bases and 0 bases, with 14 bases remaining between them. The CDR3 has 16 residues. CDR1 is SGHAT and CDR2 is FQNNGV in the germline V gene. Here the CDR3 reads CASSPRLTNSGNTIYF. The CDR3 DNA is TGTGCCAGCAGCCCTCGGCTGACAAACTCTGGAAACACCATATATTTT.

This clone was seen only a few times. CDR3: CASSLAGQGFSPLHF. The DNA for the CDR3 is TGTGCCAGCAGCTTAGCGGGACAGGGGTTTTCACCCCTCCACTTT. The chain carries TRBV7-9 and TRBJ1-6; the match to TRBD1 covers 10 bases. This CDR3 contains 15 residues. J gave up 9 bases and V 0 bases, and 2 bases lay outside the gene matches. Looked up from germline, CDR1 is SEHNR and CDR2 is FQNEAQ (reference sequence).

V usage is TRBV4-1 and J usage is TRBJ2-3; D is perhaps TRBD1 (5 bases). The length of the CDR3 is 17 residues. Germline CDR1 is MGHRA and CDR2 is YSYEKL. The V gene lost 3 bases and the J gene lost 0 bases, with 16 bases spanning the gap. CDR3 DNA sequence: TGCGCCAGCAGCCAGGAACCGACAGCCCCTAGCACAGATACGCAGTATTTT. Encoded protein: CASSQEPTAPSTDTQYF.